The 2 T cell receptor beta chains reported below all come from one sample, sequenced in a study of blood T cell repertoires in COVID-19. Here immunoSEQ multiplex PCR was the method, and the copy in TCRdb shows in-frame clones only, minus some. The sample shows 350,000 to 450,000 clones, about 88% of them seen only once. Material: peripheral blood. The receptors shown here come from a human donor in a cohort sampled during active COVID-19.

V is TRBV19 and J is TRBJ2-2; a weak D match, TRBD1 (5 bases). V was trimmed by 7 bases and J by 5 bases, leaving 8 bases between them. Germline CDR1 LNHDA, CDR2 SQIVND (reference sequence). The CDR3 has 12 residues. The CDR3 loop reads CASNPGTGELFF. The CDR3 bases are TGTGCCAGTAACCCAGGGACCGGGGAGCTGTTTTTT.

V is TRBV5-1 and J is TRBJ2-1, with D possibly TRBD2 on 5 matching bases. The germline V gene has CDR1 SGHRS and CDR2 YFSETQ. This CDR3 spans 15 amino acids. Trimming stripped 7 bases from V and 0 bases from J, with 14 bases between. The CDR3, as DNA: TGCGCCAGCCGCATCGTTGGACTCTCCTACAATGAGCAGTTCTTC. It yields the protein CASRIVGLSYNEQFF.